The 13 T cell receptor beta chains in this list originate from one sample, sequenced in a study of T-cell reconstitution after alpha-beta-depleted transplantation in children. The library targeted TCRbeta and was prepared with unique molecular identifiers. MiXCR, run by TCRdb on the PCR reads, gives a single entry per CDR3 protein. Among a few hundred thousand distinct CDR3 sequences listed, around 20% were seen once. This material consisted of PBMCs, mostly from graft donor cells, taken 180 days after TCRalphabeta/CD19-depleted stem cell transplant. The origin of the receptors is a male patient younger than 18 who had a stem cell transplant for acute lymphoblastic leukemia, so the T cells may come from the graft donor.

The chain's CDR3 is CASSQDRLVNTGELFF. Here the CDR3 DNA reads TGCGCCAGCAGCCAAGATCGGCTAGTGAACACCGGGGAGCTGTTTTTT. The genes are TRBV4-1 and TRBJ2-2; D is unresolved. The germline V and J ends were trimmed by 0 bases and 1 base, with 9 bases remaining between them. This CDR3 spans 16 amino acids. Germline assignment: CDR1 MGHRA and CDR2 YSYEKL.

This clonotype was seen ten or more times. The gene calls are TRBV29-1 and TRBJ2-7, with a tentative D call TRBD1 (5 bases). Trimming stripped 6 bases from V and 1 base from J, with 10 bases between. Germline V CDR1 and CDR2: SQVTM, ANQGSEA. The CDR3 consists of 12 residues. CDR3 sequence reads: CSVETGSYEQYF. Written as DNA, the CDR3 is TGCAGCGTAGAAACAGGTTCCTACGAGCAGTACTTC.

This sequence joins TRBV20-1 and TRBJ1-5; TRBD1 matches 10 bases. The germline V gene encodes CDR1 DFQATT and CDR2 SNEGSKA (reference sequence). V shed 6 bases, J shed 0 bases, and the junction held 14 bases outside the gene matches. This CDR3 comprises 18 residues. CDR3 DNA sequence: TGCAGTGCGCCGGGACAGGGGTTGAATTTATATAGCAATCAGCCCCAGCATTTT. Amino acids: CSAPGQGLNLYSNQPQHF.

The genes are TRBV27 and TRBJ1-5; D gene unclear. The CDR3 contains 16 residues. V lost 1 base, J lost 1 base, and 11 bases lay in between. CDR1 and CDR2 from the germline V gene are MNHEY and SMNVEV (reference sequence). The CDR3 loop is CASSLYGVGSNQPQHF. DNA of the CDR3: TGTGCCAGCAGTTTATACGGTGTAGGGAGCAATCAGCCCCAGCATTTT.

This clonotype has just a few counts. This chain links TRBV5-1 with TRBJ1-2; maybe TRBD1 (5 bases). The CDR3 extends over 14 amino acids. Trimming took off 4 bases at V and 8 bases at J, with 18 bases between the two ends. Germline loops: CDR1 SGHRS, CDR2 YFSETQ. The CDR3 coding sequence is TGCGCCAGCAGCCGCCGGGACCTTAACGGCGGCTACACCTTC. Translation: CASSRRDLNGGYTF. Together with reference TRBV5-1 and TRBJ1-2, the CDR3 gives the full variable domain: KAGVTQTPRYLIKTRGQQVTLSCSPISGHRSVSWYQQTPGQGLQFLFEYFSETQRNKGNFPGRFSGRQFSNSRSEMNVSTLELGDSALYLCASSRRDLNGGYTFGSGTRLTVV.

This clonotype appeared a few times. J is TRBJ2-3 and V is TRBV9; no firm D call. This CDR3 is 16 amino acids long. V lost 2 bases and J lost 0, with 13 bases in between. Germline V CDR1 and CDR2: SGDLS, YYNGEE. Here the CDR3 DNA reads TGTGCCAGCAGCGTTCCGGCGATCGACAGCACAGATACGCAGTATTTT. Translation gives CASSVPAIDSTDTQYF.

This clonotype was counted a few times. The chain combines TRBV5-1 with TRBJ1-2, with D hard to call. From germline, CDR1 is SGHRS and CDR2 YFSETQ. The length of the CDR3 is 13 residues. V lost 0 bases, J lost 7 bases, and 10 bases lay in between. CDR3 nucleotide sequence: TGCGCCAGCAGCTTGGGCAAAGTACCTGGCTACACCTTC. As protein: CASSLGKVPGYTF.

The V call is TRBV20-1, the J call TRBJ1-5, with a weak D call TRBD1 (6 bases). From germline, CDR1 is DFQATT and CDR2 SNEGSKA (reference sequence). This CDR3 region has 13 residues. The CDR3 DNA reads TGCACCTTGGAAAGGGGGATCAATCAGCCCCAGCATTTT. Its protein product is CTLERGINQPQHF.

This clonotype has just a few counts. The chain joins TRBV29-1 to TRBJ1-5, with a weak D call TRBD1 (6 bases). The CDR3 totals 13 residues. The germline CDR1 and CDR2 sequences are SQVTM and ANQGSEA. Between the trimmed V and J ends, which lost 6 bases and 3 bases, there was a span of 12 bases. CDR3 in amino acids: CSVLQGYNQPQHF. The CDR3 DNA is TGCAGCGTCCTACAGGGCTACAATCAGCCCCAGCATTTT.

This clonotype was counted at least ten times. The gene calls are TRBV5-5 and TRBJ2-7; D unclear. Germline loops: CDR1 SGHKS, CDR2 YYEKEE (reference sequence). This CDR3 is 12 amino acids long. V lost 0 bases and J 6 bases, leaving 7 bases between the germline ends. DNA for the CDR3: TGTGCCAGCAGCTTGGCCCATGTCGAGCAGTACTTC. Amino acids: CASSLAHVEQYF. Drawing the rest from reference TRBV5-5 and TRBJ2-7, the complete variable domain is DAGVTQSPTHLIKTRGQQVTLRCSPISGHKSVSWYQQVLGQGPQFIFQYYEKEERGRGNFPDRFSARQFPNYSSELNVNALLLGDSALYLCASSLAHVEQYFGPGTRLTVT.

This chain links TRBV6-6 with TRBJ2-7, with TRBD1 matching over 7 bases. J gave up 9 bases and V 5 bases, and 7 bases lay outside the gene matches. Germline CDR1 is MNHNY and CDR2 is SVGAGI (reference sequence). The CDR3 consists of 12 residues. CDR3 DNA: TGTGCCAGCAGTCACCCCGACAGGGTGCAGTACTTC. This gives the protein CASSHPDRVQYF.

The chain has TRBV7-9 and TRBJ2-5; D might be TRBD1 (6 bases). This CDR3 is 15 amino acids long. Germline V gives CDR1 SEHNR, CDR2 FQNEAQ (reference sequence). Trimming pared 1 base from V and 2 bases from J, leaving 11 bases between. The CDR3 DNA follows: TGTGCCAGCAGCTTAGGCAGGGGCCATCAAGAGACCCAGTACTTC. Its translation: CASSLGRGHQETQYF.

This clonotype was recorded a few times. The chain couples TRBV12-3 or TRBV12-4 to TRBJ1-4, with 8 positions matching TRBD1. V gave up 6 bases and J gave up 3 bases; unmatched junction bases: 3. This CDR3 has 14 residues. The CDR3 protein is CASRGTGSNEKLFF. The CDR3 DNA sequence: TGTGCCAGCAGGGGGACAGGATCTAATGAAAAACTGTTTTTT.